The 27 T cell receptor beta chains given below trace back to one sample, sequenced in a study of T cell changes during pregnancy in multiple sclerosis. Profiled with immunoSEQ multiplex PCR; TCRdb holds only in-frame clones, not every one. The table has 35,000 to 50,000 clones, approximately 91% seen once; the top ten hold around 0.48%. This specimen was CD4+ T cells from peripheral blood mononuclear cells, taken in the third trimester of pregnancy. The receptor source for this set is a female donor in good health, enrolled as a control in a pregnancy study.

The genes are TRBV30 and TRBJ1-1, with 9 bases that match TRBD1. With 8 bases clipped from V and 0 bases from J, the junction kept 10 bases outside the gene matches. The CDR3 length is 15 residues. Germline V CDR1 and CDR2: GTSNPN, SVGIG (reference sequence). CDR3 sequence (DNA): TGTGCCGGGTCCGGGACAGGGAGGGTGAACACTGAAGCTTTCTTT. Its translation: CAGSGTGRVNTEAFF.

V is TRBV7-2 and J is TRBJ2-3; D possibly corresponds to TRBD2 (6 bases). Germline CDR1 is SGHTA and CDR2 is FQGNSA. CDR3 length: 15 residues. The V end was cut by 2 bases, the J end by 5 bases, with 14 bases between. CDR3 sequence (DNA): TGTGCCAGCAGCTTACGGGACTCCCGGGGAGATACGCAGTATTTT. Encoded protein: CASSLRDSRGDTQYF.

This chain links TRBV5-3 with TRBJ2-1; no reliable D call. TRBV5-3 is known as an ORF, though its function is uncertain. V lost 4 bases and J lost 0, with 11 bases in between. The CDR3 has 15 residues. CDR3 residues: CARSPLNPSYNEQFF. The CDR3 DNA follows: TGTGCCAGAAGCCCCCTTAATCCCTCCTACAATGAGCAGTTCTTC.

The rearrangement uses TRBV5-6 and TRBJ1-4, with TRBD1 matching 9 bases. Looked up from germline, CDR1 is SGHDT and CDR2 is YYEEEE. This CDR3 region has 17 residues. Germline trimming cut 0 bases from V and 6 bases from J; bases unmatched to any gene: 9. In DNA form, the CDR3 reads TGTGCCAGCAGCTTGGTGGTTAGGACAGGGGTTGATGAAAAACTGTTTTTT. Translating it yields CASSLVVRTGVDEKLFF.

This chain connects TRBV2 to TRBJ2-1; 7 nucleotides align to TRBD2. The germline CDR1 and CDR2 sequences are SNHLY and FYNNEI. The CDR3 totals 13 residues. The V gene end was trimmed by 1 base and the J gene end by 12 bases; junction bases not matched to a gene: 6. The CDR3 sequence is CASSEDWPGGQFF. The CDR3 bases are TGTGCCAGCAGTGAAGATTGGCCGGGGGGGCAGTTCTTC. The variable domain in full, with the rest retrieved from reference TRBV2 and TRBJ2-1, is EPEVTQTPSHQVTQMGQEVILRCVPISNHLYFYWYRQILGQKVEFLVSFYNNEISEKSEIFDDQFSVERPDGSNFTLKIRSTKLEDSAMYFCASSEDWPGGQFFGPGTRLTVL.

V and J are TRBV5-6 and TRBJ2-4; no reliable D call. V lost 2 bases and J lost 4, with 13 bases in between. CDR1 is SGHDT and CDR2 is YYEEEE in the germline V gene. The CDR3 spans 15 residues. CDR3 region: CASSFLGSQKNIQYF. The CDR3 DNA sequence: TGTGCCAGCAGCTTCCTGGGTAGCCAAAAAAACATTCAGTACTTC.

This clone was counted between two and nine times. V and J are TRBV27 and TRBJ1-2; possible D gene TRBD1, 5 bases. This CDR3 comprises 14 residues. Trimming took 5 bases from V and 6 from J, leaving 16 bases between them. Germline values: CDR1 MNHEY, CDR2 SMNVEV (reference sequence). CDR3 in amino acids: CASSIRFGGHGYTF. CDR3 DNA: TGTGCCAGCAGTATACGATTCGGGGGTCATGGCTACACCTTC.

V usage is TRBV28 and J usage is TRBJ1-4, with D uncertain. V lost 8 bases, J lost 5 bases, and 12 bases lay in between. The CDR3 runs to 13 residues. Looked up from germline, CDR1 is MDHEN and CDR2 is SYDVKM. In nucleotides, the CDR3 is TGTGCCAGCGGTAACAGTCAAAATGAAAAACTGTTTTTT. Its translation: CASGNSQNEKLFF.

The chain carries TRBV6-6 and TRBJ2-7, with TRBD1 identical over 7 bases. V lost 6 bases and J lost 4; bases outside the gene matches: 9. Germline V gene lookup returns CDR1 MNHNY and CDR2 SVGAGI (reference sequence). This CDR3 spans 14 amino acids. This CDR3 is CASSYRDSLYEQYF. The CDR3, as DNA: TGTGCCAGCAGCTACCGGGACAGCTTATACGAGCAGTACTTC.

This chain links TRBV7-9 with TRBJ2-1; TRBD2 is a possible D gene (5 bases). Between the trimmed V and J ends, which lost 7 bases and 6 bases, there was a span of 19 bases. CDR3 length equals 15 residues. Germline V gene data show CDR1 as SEHNR and CDR2 as FQNEAQ (reference sequence). The CDR3: CASTSGLTRRNEQFF. Written as DNA, the CDR3 is TGTGCCAGCACCTCGGGGTTAACAAGACGCAATGAGCAGTTCTTC.

The chain carries TRBV10-3 and TRBJ2-2; 8 bases line up with TRBD2. The CDR3 runs 13 residues. V gave up 6 bases and J gave up 8 bases; unmatched junction bases: 5. Germline lookup yields CDR1 ENHRY and CDR2 SYGVKD. The CDR3 loop reads CAISPGGVGELFF. The CDR3, as DNA: TGTGCCATCAGCCCGGGGGGGGTAGGGGAGCTGTTTTTT.

The chain uses TRBV2 and TRBJ2-1; D gene ambiguous. The germline CDR1 and CDR2 sequences are SNHLY and FYNNEI. Trimming took 7 bases from V and 4 from J, leaving 11 bases between them. The CDR3 runs to 13 residues. The CDR3 DNA sequence: TGTGCCAGCATGAATCTAGAGTACAATGAGCAGTTCTTC. Its translation is CASMNLEYNEQFF.

The V gene is TRBV5-8, the J gene TRBJ2-7; a weak D match, TRBD2 (7 bases). Germline V gene sequence: CDR1 SGHTS, CDR2 YDEGEE. CDR3 length: 16 residues. Trimming cost V 0 bases and J 6 bases, with 19 bases left between them. The CDR3: CASSLGSGGPVGEQYF. DNA for the CDR3: TGTGCCAGCAGCTTGGGTTCCGGGGGGCCGGTAGGCGAGCAGTACTTC.

This clone has just a few counts. The genes are TRBV7-6 and TRBJ2-5, with D unresolved. The germline V gene encodes CDR1 SGHVS and CDR2 FNYEAQ. CDR3 length equals 11 residues. Deletions cut 2 bases from V and 5 bases from J, with 3 bases between. This chain's CDR3 is CASSLLETQYF. The CDR3 bases are TGTGCCAGCAGCTTACTGGAGACCCAGTACTTC.

The chain uses TRBV9 and TRBJ2-3, with 8 bases identical to TRBD2. The CDR3 runs 16 residues. V lost 5 bases to trimming and J lost 3 bases; unmatched junction nucleotides: 11. Germline-derived CDR1 and CDR2 are SGDLS and YYNGEE. CDR3 in DNA: TGTGCCAGCAGTCCCCAGCGGGAGAAGGCTACAGATACGCAGTATTTT. This codes for CASSPQREKATDTQYF.

The chain uses TRBV10-3 and TRBJ2-5; TRBD2 matches 8 bases. The junction had 12 bases not matched to a gene; V was cut back by 7 bases and J by 2 bases. CDR3 size: 16 residues. Germline V lookup: CDR1 ENHRY, CDR2 SYGVKD. The CDR3 reads CAIKVGASGWQETQYF. The CDR3 bases are TGTGCCATCAAGGTAGGGGCTAGCGGGTGGCAAGAGACCCAGTACTTC.

The chain combines TRBV2 with TRBJ2-5, with D possibly matching TRBD1 (6 bases). Trimming removed 2 bases from V and 4 bases from J, with 14 bases in between. The CDR3 contains 15 residues. CDR1 and CDR2 from the germline V gene are SNHLY and FYNNEI. In DNA form, the CDR3 reads TGTGCCAGCAGTGAAAGGGGCAGGGGATCAGAGACCCAGTACTTC. Protein product: CASSERGRGSETQYF.

The chain is built from TRBV5-1 and TRBJ1-6, with D possibly TRBD1 on 6 matching bases. The germline V gene has CDR1 SGHRS and CDR2 YFSETQ. V shed 3 bases and J shed 10 bases, with 20 bases lying between them. This CDR3 has 16 residues. The chain's CDR3 is CASSSHTDSRTSPLHF. The CDR3 coding sequence is TGCGCCAGCAGCTCCCACACGGACAGCAGAACGTCACCCCTCCACTTT.

The V call is TRBV18, the J call TRBJ1-5, with 7 positions matching TRBD1. Germline V CDR1 and CDR2: KGHSH, LQKENI. This CDR3 contains 16 residues. The V gene end was trimmed by 4 bases and the J gene end by 7 bases; junction bases not matched to a gene: 13. CDR3: CASSLESGTVLQPQHF. CDR3 nucleotides: TGTGCCAGCTCACTGGAGTCCGGGACAGTACTCCAGCCCCAGCATTTT.

This sequence joins TRBV30 and TRBJ1-1; 7 nucleotides match TRBD1. This CDR3 contains 13 residues. Germline V lookup: CDR1 GTSNPN, CDR2 SVGIG (reference sequence). With 3 bases clipped from V and 1 base from J, the junction kept 2 bases outside the gene matches. The DNA of the CDR3 is TGTGCCTGGAGCCCAGGGGGGAACACTGAAGCTTTCTTT. Translated: CAWSPGGNTEAFF.

The chain has TRBV7-9 and TRBJ2-1, with 14 nucleotides matching TRBD2. CDR3 length equals 15 residues. Germline V CDR1 and CDR2: SEHNR, FQNEAQ (reference sequence). With V trimmed by 5 bases and J by 12 bases, 9 bases remained unmatched. The CDR3 loop is CASSPGTSGGTGQFF. The CDR3 nucleotides are TGTGCCAGCAGCCCCGGGACTAGCGGGGGTACAGGGCAGTTCTTC.

The V call is TRBV7-2, the J call TRBJ1-6, with D possibly TRBD1 on 5 matching bases. The CDR3 extends over 16 amino acids. CDR1 is SGHTA, CDR2 FQGNSA, per germline. Trimming took off 5 bases at V and 0 bases at J, with 11 bases between the two ends. The CDR3 nucleotides are TGTGCCAGCAGCCCAGGACAACTCTCCTATAATTCACCCCTCCACTTT. This encodes CASSPGQLSYNSPLHF. The full variable domain, with the rest looked up from reference TRBV7-2 and TRBJ1-6, is GAGVSQSPSNKVTEKGKDVELRCDPISGHTALYWYRQSLGQGLEFLIYFQGNSAPDKSGLPSDRFSAERTGGSVSTLTIQRTQQEDSAVYLCASSPGQLSYNSPLHFGNGTRLTVT.

The rearrangement uses TRBV5-1 and TRBJ2-5; possible D gene TRBD2, 5 bases. V dropped 0 bases and J dropped 2 bases, with 14 bases sitting between them. Germline CDR1 and CDR2: SGHRS and YFSETQ. This CDR3 has 16 amino acids. The CDR3 loop reads CASSLVVGSSQETQYF. The CDR3 region has the DNA TGCGCCAGCAGCTTGGTGGTGGGGAGCTCTCAAGAGACCCAGTACTTC.

The rearrangement uses TRBV7-9 and TRBJ2-2; 9 nucleotides match TRBD1. The V gene's germline CDR1 is SEHNR and CDR2 FQNEAQ (reference sequence). CDR3 length equals 15 residues. Trimming cost V 8 bases and J 7 bases; bases outside gene matches: 11. The CDR3 protein is CASHTGQGFGGELFF. The CDR3 region has the DNA TGTGCCAGCCATACGGGACAGGGTTTCGGCGGGGAGCTGTTTTTT.

The chain links TRBV6-5 to TRBJ2-7; TRBD1 agrees at 8 bases. The CDR3 covers 15 residues. V was clipped by 2 bases and J by 5 bases; unmatched bases: 8. Germline loops: CDR1 MNHEY, CDR2 SVGAGI. The CDR3 region is CASSYARTGSNEQYF. As DNA, the CDR3 is TGTGCCAGCAGTTACGCCAGGACAGGGAGCAACGAGCAGTACTTC.

The chain links TRBV6-5 to TRBJ2-5, with 10 bases aligning to TRBD2. The germline V gene encodes CDR1 MNHEY and CDR2 SVGAGI. This CDR3 is built from 14 residues. Germline trimming cut 7 bases from V and 5 bases from J; bases unmatched to any gene: 7. CDR3: CASKRAGGQETQYF. The CDR3 nucleotides read TGTGCCAGCAAGAGAGCGGGGGGGCAGGAGACCCAGTACTTC.

The V gene is TRBV11-3, the J gene TRBJ2-5; 10 bases match TRBD2. This CDR3 is built from 17 residues. The ends lost 1 base at V and 2 bases at J; junction bases unmatched: 7. Germline lookup yields CDR1 SGHNT and CDR2 YENEEA. The CDR3 spells CASSLGASGGRQETQYF. The CDR3 DNA is TGTGCCAGCAGCTTAGGGGCTAGCGGGGGCCGTCAAGAGACCCAGTACTTC.